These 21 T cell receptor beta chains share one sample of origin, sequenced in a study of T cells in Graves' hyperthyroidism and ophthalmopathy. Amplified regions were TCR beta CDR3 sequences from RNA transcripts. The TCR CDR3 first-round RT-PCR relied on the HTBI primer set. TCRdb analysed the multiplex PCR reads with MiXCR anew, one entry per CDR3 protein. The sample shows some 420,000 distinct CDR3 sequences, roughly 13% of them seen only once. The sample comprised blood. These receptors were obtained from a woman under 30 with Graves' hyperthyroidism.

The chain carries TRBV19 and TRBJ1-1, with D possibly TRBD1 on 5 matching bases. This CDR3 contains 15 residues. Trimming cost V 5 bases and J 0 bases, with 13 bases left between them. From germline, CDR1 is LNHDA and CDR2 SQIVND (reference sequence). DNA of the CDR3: TGTGCCAGTAGTCCGGGGGGAGGGATGAACACTGAAGCTTTCTTT. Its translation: CASSPGGGMNTEAFF.

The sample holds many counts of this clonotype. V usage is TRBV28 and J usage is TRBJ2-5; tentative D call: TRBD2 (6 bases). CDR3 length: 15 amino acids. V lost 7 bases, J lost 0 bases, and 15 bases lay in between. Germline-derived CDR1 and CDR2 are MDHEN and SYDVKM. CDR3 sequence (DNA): TGTGCCAGCAATCGACCCCGGGGGTACCAAGAGACCCAGTACTTC. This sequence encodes CASNRPRGYQETQYF.

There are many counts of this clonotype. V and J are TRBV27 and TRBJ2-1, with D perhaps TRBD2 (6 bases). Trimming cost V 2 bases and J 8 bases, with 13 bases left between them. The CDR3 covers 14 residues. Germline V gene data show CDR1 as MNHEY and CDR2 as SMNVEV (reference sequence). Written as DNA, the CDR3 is TGTGCCAGCAGTTTACTTCGCGGGATAGATGAGCAGTTCTTC. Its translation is CASSLLRGIDEQFF.

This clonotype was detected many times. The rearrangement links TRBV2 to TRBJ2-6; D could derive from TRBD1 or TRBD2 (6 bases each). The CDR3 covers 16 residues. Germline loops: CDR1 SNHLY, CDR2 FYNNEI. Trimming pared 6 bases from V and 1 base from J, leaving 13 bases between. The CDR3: CASSHRGASGANVLTF. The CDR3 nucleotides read TGTGCCAGCAGCCATAGGGGGGCTTCTGGGGCCAACGTCCTGACTTTC.

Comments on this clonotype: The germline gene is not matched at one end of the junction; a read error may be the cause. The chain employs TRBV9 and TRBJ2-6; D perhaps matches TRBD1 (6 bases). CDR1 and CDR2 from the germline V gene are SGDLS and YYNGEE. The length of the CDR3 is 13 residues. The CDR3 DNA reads TGTGCCAGCACCTACTTGGGGGCCAACGTCCCGACTTTC. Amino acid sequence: CASTYLGANVPTF. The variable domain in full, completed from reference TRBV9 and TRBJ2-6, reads DSGVTQTPKHLITATGQRVTLRCSPRSGDLSVYWYQQSLDQGLQFLIQYYNGEERAKGNILERFSAQQFPDLHSELNLSSLELGDSALYFCASTYLGANVPTFGAGSRLTVL.

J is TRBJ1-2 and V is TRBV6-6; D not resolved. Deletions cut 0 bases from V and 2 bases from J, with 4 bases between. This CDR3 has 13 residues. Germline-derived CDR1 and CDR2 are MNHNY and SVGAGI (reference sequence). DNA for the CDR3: TGTGCCAGCAGTTACTCACCCAACTATGGCTACACCTTC. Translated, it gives CASSYSPNYGYTF.

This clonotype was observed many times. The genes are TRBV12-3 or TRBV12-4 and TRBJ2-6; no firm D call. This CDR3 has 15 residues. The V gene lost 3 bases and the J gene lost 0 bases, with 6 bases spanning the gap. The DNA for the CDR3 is TGTGCCAGCAGTTTTTCGGCCTCTGGGGCCAACGTCCTGACTTTC. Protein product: CASSFSASGANVLTF.

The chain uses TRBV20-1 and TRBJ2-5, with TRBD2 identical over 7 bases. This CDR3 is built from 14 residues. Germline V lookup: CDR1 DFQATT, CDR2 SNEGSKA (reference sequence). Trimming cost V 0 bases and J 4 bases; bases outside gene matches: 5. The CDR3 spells CSAREMSGGETQYF. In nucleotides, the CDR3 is TGCAGTGCTAGAGAAATGTCGGGAGGAGAGACCCAGTACTTC.

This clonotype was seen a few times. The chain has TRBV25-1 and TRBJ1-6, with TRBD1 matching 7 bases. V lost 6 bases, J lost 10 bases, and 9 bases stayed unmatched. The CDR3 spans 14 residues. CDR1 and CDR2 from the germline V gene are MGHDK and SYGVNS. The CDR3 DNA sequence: TGTGCCAGCAGCACTGACAGGGATGGCTCACCCCTCCACTTT. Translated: CASSTDRDGSPLHF.

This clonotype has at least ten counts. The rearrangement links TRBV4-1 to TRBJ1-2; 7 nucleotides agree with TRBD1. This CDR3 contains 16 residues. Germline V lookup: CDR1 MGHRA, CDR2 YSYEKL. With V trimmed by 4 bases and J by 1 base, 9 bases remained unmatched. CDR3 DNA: TGCGCCAGCAGCCTCGGACAGGCGACACTTAACTATGGCTACACCTTC. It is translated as CASSLGQATLNYGYTF.

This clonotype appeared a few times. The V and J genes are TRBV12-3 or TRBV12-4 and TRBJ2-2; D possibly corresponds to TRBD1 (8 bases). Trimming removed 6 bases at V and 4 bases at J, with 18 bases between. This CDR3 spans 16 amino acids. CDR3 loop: CASSPDRAGVTGELFF. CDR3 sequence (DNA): TGTGCCAGCAGCCCGGACAGGGCGGGGGTCACCGGGGAGCTGTTTTTT.

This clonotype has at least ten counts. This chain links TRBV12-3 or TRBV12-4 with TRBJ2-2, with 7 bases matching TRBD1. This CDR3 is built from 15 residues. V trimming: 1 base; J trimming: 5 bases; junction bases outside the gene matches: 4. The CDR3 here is CASSLGRGRTGELFF. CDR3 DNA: TGTGCCAGCAGTTTAGGCAGGGGGAGAACCGGGGAGCTGTTTTTT.

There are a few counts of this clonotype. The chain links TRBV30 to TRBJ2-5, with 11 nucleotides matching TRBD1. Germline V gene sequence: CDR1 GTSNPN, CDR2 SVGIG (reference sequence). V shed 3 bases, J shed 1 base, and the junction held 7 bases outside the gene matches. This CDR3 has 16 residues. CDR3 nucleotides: TGTGCCTGGAGCCGAGGGACAGGGGGGCTCCAAGAGACCCAGTACTTC. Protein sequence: CAWSRGTGGLQETQYF.

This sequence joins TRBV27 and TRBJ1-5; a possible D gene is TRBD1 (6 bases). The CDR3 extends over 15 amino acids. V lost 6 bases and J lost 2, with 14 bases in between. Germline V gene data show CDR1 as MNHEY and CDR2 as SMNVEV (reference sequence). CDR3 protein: CASRGGAGGNQPQHF. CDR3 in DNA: TGTGCCAGCAGGGGAGGGGCAGGGGGCAATCAGCCCCAGCATTTT.

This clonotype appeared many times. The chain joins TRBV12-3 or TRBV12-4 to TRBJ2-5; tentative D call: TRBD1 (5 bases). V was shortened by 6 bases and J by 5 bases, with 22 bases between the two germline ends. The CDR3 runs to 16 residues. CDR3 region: CASRHRGGQGLETQYF. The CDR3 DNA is TGTGCCAGCAGGCATAGAGGCGGCCAGGGATTGGAGACCCAGTACTTC.

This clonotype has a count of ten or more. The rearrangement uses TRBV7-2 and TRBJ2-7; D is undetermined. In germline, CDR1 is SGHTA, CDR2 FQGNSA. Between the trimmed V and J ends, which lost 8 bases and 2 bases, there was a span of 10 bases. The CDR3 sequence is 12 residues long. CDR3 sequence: CASAYKPYEQYF. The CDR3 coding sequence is TGTGCCAGCGCGTACAAACCCTACGAGCAGTACTTC.

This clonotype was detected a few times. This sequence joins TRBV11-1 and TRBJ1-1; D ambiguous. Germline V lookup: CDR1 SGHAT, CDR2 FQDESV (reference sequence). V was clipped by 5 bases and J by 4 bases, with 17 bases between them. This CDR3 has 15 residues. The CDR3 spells CASSPHSRAVTEAFF. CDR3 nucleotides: TGTGCCAGCAGCCCCCACTCCCGAGCTGTCACTGAAGCTTTCTTT. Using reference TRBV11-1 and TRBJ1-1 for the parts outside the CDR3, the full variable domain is EAEVAQSPRYKITEKSQAVAFWCDPISGHATLYWYRQILGQGPELLVQFQDESVVDDSQLPKDRFSAERLKGVDSTLKIQPAELGDSAMYLCASSPHSRAVTEAFFGQGTRLTVV.

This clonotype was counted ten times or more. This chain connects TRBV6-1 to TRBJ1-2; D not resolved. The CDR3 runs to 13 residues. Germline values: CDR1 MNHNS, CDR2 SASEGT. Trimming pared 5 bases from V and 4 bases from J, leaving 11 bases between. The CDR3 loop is CASSSDTFYGYTF. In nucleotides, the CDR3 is TGTGCCAGCAGTAGCGACACATTCTATGGCTACACCTTC.

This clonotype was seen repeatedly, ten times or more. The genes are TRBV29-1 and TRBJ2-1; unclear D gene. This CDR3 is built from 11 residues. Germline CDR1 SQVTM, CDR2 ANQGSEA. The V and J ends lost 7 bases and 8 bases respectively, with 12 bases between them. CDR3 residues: CSADVGDEQFF. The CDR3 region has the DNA TGCAGCGCCGACGTCGGAGATGAGCAGTTCTTC.

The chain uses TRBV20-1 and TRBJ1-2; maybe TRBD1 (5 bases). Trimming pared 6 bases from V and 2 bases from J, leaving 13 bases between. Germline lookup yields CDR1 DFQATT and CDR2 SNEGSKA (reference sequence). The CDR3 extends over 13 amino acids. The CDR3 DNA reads TGCAGTGCATGGACACCCCGAAACTATGGCTACACCTTC. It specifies CSAWTPRNYGYTF.

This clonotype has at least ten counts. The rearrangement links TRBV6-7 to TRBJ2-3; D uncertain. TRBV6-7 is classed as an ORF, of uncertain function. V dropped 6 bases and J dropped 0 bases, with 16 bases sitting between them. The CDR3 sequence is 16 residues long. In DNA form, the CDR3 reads TGTGCCAGCAGCCAACCGATGACGCCTAGCACAGATACGCAGTATTTT. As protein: CASSQPMTPSTDTQYF.